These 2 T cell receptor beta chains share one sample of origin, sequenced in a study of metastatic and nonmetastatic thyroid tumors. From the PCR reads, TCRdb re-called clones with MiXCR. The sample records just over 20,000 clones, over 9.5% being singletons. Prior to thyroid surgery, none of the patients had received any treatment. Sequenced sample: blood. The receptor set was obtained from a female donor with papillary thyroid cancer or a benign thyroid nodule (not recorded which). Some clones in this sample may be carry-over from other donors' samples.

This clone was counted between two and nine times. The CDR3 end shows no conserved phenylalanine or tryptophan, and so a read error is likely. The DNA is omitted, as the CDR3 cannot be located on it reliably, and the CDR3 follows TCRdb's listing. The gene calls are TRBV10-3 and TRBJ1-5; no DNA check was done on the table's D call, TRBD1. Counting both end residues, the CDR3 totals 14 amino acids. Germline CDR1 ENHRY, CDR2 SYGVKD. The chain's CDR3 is CAIRSGTPSQPQNL.

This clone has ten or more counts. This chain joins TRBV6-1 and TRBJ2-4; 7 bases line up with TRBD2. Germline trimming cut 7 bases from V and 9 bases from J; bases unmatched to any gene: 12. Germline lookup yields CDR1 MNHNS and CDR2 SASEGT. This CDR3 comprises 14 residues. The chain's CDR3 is CASTPGDGGGIQYF. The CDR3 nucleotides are TGTGCCAGCACCCCGGGGGACGGCGGGGGCATTCAGTACTTC.